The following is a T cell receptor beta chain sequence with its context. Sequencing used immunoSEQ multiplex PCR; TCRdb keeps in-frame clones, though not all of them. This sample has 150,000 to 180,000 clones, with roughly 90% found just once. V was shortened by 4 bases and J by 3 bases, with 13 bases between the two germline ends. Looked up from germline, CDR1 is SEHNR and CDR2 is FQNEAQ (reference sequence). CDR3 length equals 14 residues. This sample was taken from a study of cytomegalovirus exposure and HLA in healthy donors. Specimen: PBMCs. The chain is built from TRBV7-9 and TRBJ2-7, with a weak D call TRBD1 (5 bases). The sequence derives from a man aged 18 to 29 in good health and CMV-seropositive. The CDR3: CASSSPRGDYEQYF. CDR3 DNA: TGTGCCAGCAGCTCCCCAAGGGGCGACTACGAGCAGTACTTC.